This entry describes one T cell receptor (beta chain). Its antigen remains unidentified. Using a J-beta primer mix together with a sample-barcoded 5' primer, a second PCR was run for roughly 7 to 12 cycles. Template switching added a 12-random-nucleotide identifier to every cDNA molecule. TCRdb itself ran the 5' RACE reads through MiXCR, one entry per CDR3 protein. The repertoire holds under 2 million distinct CDR3 sequences, with almost 35% as singletons. The sample originates from a study of blood T cells in healthy people across ages. General study findings and limits: Long-lived donors carried more naive CD4+ cells and greater diversity than aged donors. Donor CMV infection status was unknown, possibly confounding age-related changes in expanded clonotypes.

The CDR3 has 14 amino acids. The V end lost 0 bases, the J end lost 6 bases, and 9 bases lay between the germline ends. Per the germline V gene, CDR1 is MNHEY and CDR2 is SVGEGT. The chain uses TRBV6-2 or TRBV6-3 and TRBJ1-5; D possibly corresponds to TRBD1 (5 bases). Sequencing input: blood. The clonotype was recovered from a woman in her 30s in good health. This CDR3 reads CASSYSAGFQPQHF. The CDR3 nucleotides are TGTGCCAGCAGTTACTCTGCAGGGTTTCAGCCCCAGCATTTT.